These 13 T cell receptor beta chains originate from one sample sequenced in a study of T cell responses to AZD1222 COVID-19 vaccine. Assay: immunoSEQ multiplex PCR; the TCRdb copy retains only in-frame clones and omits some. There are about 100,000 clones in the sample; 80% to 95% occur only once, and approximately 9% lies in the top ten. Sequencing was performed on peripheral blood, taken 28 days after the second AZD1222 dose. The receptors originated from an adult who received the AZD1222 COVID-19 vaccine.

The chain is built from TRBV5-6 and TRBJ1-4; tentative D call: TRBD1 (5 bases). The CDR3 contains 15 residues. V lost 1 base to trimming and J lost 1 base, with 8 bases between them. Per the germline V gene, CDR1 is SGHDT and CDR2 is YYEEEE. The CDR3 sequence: CASSLFGGTNEKLFF. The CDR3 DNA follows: TGTGCCAGCAGCTTGTTTGGGGGAACTAATGAAAAACTGTTTTTT.

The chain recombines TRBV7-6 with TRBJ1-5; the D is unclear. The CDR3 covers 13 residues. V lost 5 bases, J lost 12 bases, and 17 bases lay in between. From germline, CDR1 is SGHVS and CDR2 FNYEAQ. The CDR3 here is CASSPGGYGHQHF. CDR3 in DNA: TGTGCCAGCAGCCCCGGAGGGTACGGTCACCAGCATTTT.

Here the CDR3 reads CASSLTGSFTYEQYF. DNA for the CDR3: TGTGCCAGCAGTTTAACGGGTAGTTTCACCTACGAGCAGTACTTC. J is TRBJ2-7 and V is TRBV27; D remains ambiguous. Trimming stripped 2 bases from V and 2 bases from J, with 13 bases between. Looked up from germline, CDR1 is MNHEY and CDR2 is SMNVEV (reference sequence). CDR3 size: 15 residues.

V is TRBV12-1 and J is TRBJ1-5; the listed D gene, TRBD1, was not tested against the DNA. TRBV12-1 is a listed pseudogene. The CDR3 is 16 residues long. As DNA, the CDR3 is TGTGCCAGCAGCCCCCTTCGACAGGGGGCGAATCAGCCCCAGCATTTT. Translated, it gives CASSPLRQGANQPQHF.

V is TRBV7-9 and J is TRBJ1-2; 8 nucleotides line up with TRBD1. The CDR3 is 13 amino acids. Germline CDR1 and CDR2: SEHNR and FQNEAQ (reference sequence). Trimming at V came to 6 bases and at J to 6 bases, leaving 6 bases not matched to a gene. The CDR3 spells CASRNGQGDGYTF. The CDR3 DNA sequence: TGTGCCAGCAGAAACGGACAGGGAGATGGCTACACCTTC.

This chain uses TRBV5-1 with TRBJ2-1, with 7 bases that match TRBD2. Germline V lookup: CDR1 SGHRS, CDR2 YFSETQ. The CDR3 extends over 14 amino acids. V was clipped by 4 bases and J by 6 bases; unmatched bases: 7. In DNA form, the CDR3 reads TGCGCCAGCAGCCCGAGCGCGGGAGCCAATGAGCAGTTCTTC. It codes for CASSPSAGANEQFF.

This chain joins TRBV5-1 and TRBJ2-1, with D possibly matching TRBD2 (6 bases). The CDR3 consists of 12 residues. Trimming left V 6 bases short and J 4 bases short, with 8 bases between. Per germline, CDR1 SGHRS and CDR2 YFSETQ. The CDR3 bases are TGCGCCAGCAAGGAGGGTTACAATGAGCAGTTCTTC. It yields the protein CASKEGYNEQFF.

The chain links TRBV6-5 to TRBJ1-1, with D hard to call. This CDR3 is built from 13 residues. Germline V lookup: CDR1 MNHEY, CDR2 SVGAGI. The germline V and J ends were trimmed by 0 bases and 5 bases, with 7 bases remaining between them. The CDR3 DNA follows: TGTGCCAGCAGTTACTCGATCTCGACTGAAGCTTTCTTT. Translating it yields CASSYSISTEAFF.

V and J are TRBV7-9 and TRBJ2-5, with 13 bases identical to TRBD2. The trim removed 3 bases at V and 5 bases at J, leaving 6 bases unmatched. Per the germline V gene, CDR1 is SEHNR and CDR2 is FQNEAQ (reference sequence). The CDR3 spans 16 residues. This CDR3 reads CASSFGLAGVRETQYF. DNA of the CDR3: TGTGCCAGCAGCTTCGGACTAGCGGGAGTCAGGGAGACCCAGTACTTC.

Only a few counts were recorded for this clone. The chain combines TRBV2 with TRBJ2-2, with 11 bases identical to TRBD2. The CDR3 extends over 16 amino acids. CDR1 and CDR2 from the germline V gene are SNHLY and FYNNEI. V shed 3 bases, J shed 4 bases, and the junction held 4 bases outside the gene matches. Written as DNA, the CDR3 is TGTGCCAGCAGTGAGAGGCTAGCGGGAGGCACCGGGGAGCTGTTTTTT. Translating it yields CASSERLAGGTGELFF. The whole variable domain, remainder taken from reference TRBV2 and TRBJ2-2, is EPEVTQTPSHQVTQMGQEVILRCVPISNHLYFYWYRQILGQKVEFLVSFYNNEISEKSEIFDDQFSVERPDGSNFTLKIRSTKLEDSAMYFCASSERLAGGTGELFFGEGSRLTVL.

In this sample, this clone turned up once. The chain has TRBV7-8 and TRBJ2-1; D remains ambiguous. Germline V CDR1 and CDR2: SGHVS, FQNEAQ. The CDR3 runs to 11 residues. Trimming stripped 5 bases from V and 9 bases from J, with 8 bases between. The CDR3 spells CASSQYGEQFF. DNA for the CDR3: TGTGCCAGCAGCCAGTACGGTGAGCAGTTCTTC.

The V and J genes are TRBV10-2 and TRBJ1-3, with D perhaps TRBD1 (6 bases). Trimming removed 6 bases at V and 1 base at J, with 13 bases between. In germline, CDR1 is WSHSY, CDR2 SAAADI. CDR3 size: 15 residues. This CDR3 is CASSHREGSGNTIYF. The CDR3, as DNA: TGCGCCAGCAGCCACAGGGAGGGATCTGGAAACACCATATATTTT.

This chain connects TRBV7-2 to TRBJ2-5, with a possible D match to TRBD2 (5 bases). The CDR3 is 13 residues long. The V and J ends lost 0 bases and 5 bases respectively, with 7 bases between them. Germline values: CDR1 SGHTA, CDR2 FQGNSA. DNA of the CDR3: TGTGCCAGCAGCTTAGCGTGGAGGGAGACCCAGTACTTC. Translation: CASSLAWRETQYF. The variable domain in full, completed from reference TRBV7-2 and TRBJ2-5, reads GAGVSQSPSNKVTEKGKDVELRCDPISGHTALYWYRQSLGQGLEFLIYFQGNSAPDKSGLPSDRFSAERTGGSVSTLTIQRTQQEDSAVYLCASSLAWRETQYFGPGTRLLVL.